What follows describes a single T cell receptor (beta chain). This clone has only a few counts. Its cognate antigen has yet to be identified. No per-base quality is available; no much larger clone lies one base away. CDR1 SGHNT and CDR2 YENEEA were looked up in the germline V gene. Spanning cysteine to phenylalanine, the CDR3 consists of 14 amino acids. This entry keeps only the CDR3 DNA: 42 bases, framed from base 1. V loses 5 bases of germline sequence and J loses 3 bases, and the interval between the two ends is 14 bases. The immunoSEQ Assay, a bias-controlled multiplex PCR, was used to amplify TCRbeta CDR3 regions from genomic DNA. The study's processing was this. Within the assay, amplification of reference gene primers was used to estimate how many nucleated cells each sample contained. To quantify the absolute abundance of each unique TCRbeta CDR3 rearrangement, sequence reads were collapsed and filtered. For each sample, productive Simpson clonality was calculated as the square root of Simpson's diversity index across productive rearrangements. The table was pulled from immuneACCESS by TCRdb, which kept in-frame rearrangements only. Such tables lose some clones; where checked, under half of the loss comes from unresolved V genes, and the rest has no known cause. V, J and clone size reflect that table, while D and trimming were determined from the DNA. This sample comprises about 360,000 clones, 65% to 90% of them detected only once. Of the sample, just over 7% falls within the top ten clones.

The record originates from a study of blood T cell repertoires in COVID-19 (TCRdb year 2020). For context, the study as a whole: Collaborator samples came from the United States, Italy and Spain and covered acute and convalescent phases of COVID-19. The material from the prospective study consisted of cDNA or gDNA derived from T cells, B-cell-depleted T cells, or PBMCs. Subjects who had been exposed to COVID-19, were actively infected with it, or had recovered from it provided the deeply sampled blood TCRbeta repertoires that made up the dataset. A freely available public database, intended as a resource for researchers studying the immune response to SARS-CoV-2, is where the repertoires were released. Samples were obtained from the ongoing ImmuneRACE study (first 160 participants) and from 1,200 or so subjects provided by 6 global collaborators. Sample metadata almost always included a de-identified subject ID, COVID-19 status, age in years and sex. Where HLA class I and class II types were available, the types were taken from metadata supplied by the sample provider, not from assay-based typing. General conclusions and limits of the study: The quantity of clinical and demographic metadata differed by source and by participant and was supplied without curation.

At one collaborating source in Seattle, patients were enrolled during active infection and were followed longitudinally through the course of disease. Collaborating institutions collected whole blood in K2EDTA tubes following their own protocols. For TCRbeta analysis, collaborator samples were shipped as frozen whole blood, as isolated PBMCs, or as DNA extracted from either sample type. The sequence was collected from a woman aged 55-70 years with COVID-19, enrolled during active disease. Recombination joined TRBV11-3 with TRBJ2-7; TRBD1 might be the D gene, on 6 matching bases. What was sequenced was peripheral blood. This receptor carries the CDR3 CASSPRLQGYEQYF. The DNA reads TGTGCCAGCAGCCCTAGACTACAGGGCTACGAGCAGTACTTC. This CDR3, with the reference TRBV11-3 and TRBJ2-7 proteins standing in past its ends, gives the full variable domain EAGVVQSPRYKIIEKKQPVAFWCNPISGHNTLYWYLQNLGQGPELLIRYENEEAVDDSQLPKDRFSAERLKGVDSTLKIQPAELGDSAVYLCASSPRLQGYEQYFGPGTRLTVT.